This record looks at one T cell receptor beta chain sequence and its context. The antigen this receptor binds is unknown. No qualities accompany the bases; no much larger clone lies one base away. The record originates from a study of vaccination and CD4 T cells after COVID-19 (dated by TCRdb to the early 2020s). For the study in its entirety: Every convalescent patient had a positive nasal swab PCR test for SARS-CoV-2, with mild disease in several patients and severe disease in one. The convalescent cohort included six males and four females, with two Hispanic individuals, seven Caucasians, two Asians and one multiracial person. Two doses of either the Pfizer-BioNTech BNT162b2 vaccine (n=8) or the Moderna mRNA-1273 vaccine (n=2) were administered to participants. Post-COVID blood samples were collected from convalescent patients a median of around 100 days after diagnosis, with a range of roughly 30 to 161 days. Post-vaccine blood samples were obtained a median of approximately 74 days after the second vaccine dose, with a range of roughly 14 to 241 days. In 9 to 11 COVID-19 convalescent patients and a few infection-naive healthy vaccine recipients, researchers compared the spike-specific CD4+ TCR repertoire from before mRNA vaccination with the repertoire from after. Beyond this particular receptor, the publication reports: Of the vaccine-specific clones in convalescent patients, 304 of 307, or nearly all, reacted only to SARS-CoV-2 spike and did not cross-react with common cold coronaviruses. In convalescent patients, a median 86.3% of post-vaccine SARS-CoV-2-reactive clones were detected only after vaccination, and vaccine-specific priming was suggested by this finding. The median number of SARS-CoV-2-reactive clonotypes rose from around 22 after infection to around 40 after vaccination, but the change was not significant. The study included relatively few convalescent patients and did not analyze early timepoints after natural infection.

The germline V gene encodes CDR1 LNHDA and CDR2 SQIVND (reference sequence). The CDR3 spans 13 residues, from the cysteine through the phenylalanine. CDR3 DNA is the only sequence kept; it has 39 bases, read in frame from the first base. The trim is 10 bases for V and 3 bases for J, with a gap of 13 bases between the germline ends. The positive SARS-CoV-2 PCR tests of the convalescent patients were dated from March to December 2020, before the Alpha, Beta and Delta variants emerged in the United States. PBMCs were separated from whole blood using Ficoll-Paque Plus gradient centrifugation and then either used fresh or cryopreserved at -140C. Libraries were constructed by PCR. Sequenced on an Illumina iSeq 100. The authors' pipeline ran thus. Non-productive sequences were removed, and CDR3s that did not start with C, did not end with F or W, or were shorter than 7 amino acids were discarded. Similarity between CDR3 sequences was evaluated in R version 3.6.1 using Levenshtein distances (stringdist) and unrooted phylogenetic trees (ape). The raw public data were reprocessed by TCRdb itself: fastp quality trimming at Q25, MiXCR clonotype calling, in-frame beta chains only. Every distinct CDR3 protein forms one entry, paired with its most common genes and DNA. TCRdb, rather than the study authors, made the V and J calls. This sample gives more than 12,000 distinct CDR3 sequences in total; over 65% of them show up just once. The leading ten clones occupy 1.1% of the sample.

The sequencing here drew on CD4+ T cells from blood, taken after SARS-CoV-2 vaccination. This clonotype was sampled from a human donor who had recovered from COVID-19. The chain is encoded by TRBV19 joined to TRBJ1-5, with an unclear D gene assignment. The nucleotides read TGTGCCACTTCCTTGGGCTCCAATCAGCCCCAGCATTTT. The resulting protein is CATSLGSNQPQHF.